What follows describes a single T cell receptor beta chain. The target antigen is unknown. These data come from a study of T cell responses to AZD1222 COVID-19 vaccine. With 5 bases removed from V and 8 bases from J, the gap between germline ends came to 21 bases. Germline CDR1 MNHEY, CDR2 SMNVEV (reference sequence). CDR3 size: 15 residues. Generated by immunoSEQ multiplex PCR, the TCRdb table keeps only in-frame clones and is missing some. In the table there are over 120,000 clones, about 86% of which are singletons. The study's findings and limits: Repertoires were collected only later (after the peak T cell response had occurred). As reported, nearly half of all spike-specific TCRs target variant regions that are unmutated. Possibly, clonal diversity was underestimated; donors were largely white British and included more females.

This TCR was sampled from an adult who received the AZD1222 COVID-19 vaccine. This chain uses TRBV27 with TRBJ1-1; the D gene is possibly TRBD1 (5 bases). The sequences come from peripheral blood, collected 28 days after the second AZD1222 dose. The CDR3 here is CASSPNTGLAVEAFF. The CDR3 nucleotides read TGTGCCAGCAGTCCAAATACGGGGCTAGCAGTCGAAGCTTTCTTT.